A single sample is the source of the 4 T cell receptor beta chains below, sequenced in a study of blood T cell repertoires in COVID-19. Method: immunoSEQ multiplex PCR; TCRdb's copy keeps in-frame clones and lacks some. The data show approximately 260,000 clones, 80% to 90% seen once. Sequenced: PBMCs or T cells enriched from blood (not recorded which). The receptor set was obtained from a man aged 25 to 45 with acute COVID-19.

Within the sample, this clone is medium-sized. This CDR3 reads CATSRARQGRTNEKLFF. In DNA, the CDR3 is TGTGCCACCAGCAGAGCTCGGCAGGGGCGAACTAATGAAAAACTGTTTTTT. The chain couples TRBV15 to TRBJ1-4; D may be TRBD1 (6 bases). The V and J ends lost 1 base and 1 base respectively, with 13 bases between them. The CDR3 length is 17 residues. CDR1 is LNHNV, CDR2 YYDKDF, per germline (reference sequence).

This rearrangement joins TRBV18 to TRBJ1-2, with D perhaps TRBD1 (6 bases). The V end was cut by 2 bases, the J end by 4 bases, with 14 bases between. The CDR3 is 15 residues long. CDR1 is KGHSH, CDR2 LQKENI, per germline. In DNA, the CDR3 is TGTGCCAGCTCACCAGGTACAGGGAGCATCTATGGCTACACCTTC. It encodes CASSPGTGSIYGYTF. The whole variable domain, remainder taken from reference TRBV18 and TRBJ1-2, is NAGVMQNPRHLVRRRGQEARLRCSPMKGHSHVYWYRQLPEEGLKFMVYLQKENIIDESGMPKERFSAEFPKEGPSILRIQQVVRGDSAAYFCASSPGTGSIYGYTFGSGTRLTVV.

The J gene is TRBJ1-2, the V gene TRBV29-1, with 9 bases lining up with TRBD1. Per the germline V gene, CDR1 is SQVTM and CDR2 is ANQGSEA. V lost 7 bases to trimming and J lost 4 bases; unmatched junction nucleotides: 16. The CDR3 is 16 amino acids. The CDR3 DNA follows: TGCAGCGCTGACCACATCGGGACAGGGAAAGCCTATGGCTACACCTTC. Amino acid sequence: CSADHIGTGKAYGYTF. The whole variable domain, remainder taken from reference TRBV29-1 and TRBJ1-2, is SAVISQKPSRDICQRGTSLTIQCQVDSQVTMMFWYRQQPGQSLTLIATANQGSEATYESGFVIDKFPISRPNLTFSTLTVSNMSPEDSSIYLCSADHIGTGKAYGYTFGSGTRLTVV.

The table lists this clone with a count of one. The chain combines TRBV6-5 with TRBJ1-6, with no clear D. The CDR3 consists of 13 residues. Trimming stripped 6 bases from V and 13 bases from J, with 16 bases between. Per germline, CDR1 MNHEY and CDR2 SVGAGI. CDR3 bases: TGTGCCAGCAGACCCTCTAGTTTCCGGCCCCTCCACTTT. Residues: CASRPSSFRPLHF.